The clone carrying this TCR beta chain was counted only a few times. This sample is drawn from a study of T-cell reconstitution after alpha-beta-depleted transplantation in children. This CDR3 is 17 amino acids long. Losses at the gene ends were 1 base for V and 1 base for J; bases not matched to a gene: 7. Unique molecular identifiers featured in how the TCRbeta library was prepared. TCRdb passed the PCR reads through MiXCR, listing each CDR3 protein once. The repertoire consists of 300,000 to 400,000 distinct CDR3 sequences, with 10% to 15% occurring once and the leading ten covering roughly 4.5%. The sequenced sample was PBMCs, obtained from the stem cell graft. This clonotype originated in a human donor who donated a stem cell graft to a child with Fanconi anemia. This rearrangement joins TRBV12-3 or TRBV12-4 to TRBJ2-3, with 8 bases that match TRBD2. CDR3 residues: CASSLGLGRGGTDTQYF. In nucleotides, the CDR3 is TGTGCCAGCAGTTTAGGTCTGGGGCGGGGGGGCACAGATACGCAGTATTTT.